Presented here are 2 T cell receptor beta chains from one specimen sequenced in a study of blood T cells in healthy people across ages. It was with a sample-barcoded 5' primer and a J-beta primer mix that a second PCR of about 6 to 11 cycles was run. TCRdb analysed the 5' RACE reads with MiXCR anew, one entry per CDR3 protein. The table records about 970,000 distinct CDR3 sequences, roughly 50% of them present only once. Sequenced sample: blood. Every receptor here comes from a woman aged 55-69 years in good health.

V is TRBV2 and J is TRBJ2-3; the D gene could be TRBD1 or TRBD2 (5 bases each). This CDR3 has 14 amino acids. CDR1 and CDR2 from the germline V gene are SNHLY and FYNNEI. V lost 8 bases to trimming and J lost 2 bases, with 14 bases between them. The DNA for the CDR3 is TGTGCCAGCGGTTTAGACGGGGCCACAGATACGCAGTATTTT. Its protein is CASGLDGATDTQYF.

This clonotype was found a few times. This chain joins TRBV27 and TRBJ2-7; D not certain. The CDR3 has 14 residues. Trimming took 2 bases from V and 3 from J, leaving 11 bases between them. Germline assignment: CDR1 MNHEY and CDR2 SMNVEV (reference sequence). The CDR3: CASSLVRTNYEQYF. The CDR3, as DNA: TGTGCCAGCAGTTTAGTCAGGACCAACTACGAGCAGTACTTC.